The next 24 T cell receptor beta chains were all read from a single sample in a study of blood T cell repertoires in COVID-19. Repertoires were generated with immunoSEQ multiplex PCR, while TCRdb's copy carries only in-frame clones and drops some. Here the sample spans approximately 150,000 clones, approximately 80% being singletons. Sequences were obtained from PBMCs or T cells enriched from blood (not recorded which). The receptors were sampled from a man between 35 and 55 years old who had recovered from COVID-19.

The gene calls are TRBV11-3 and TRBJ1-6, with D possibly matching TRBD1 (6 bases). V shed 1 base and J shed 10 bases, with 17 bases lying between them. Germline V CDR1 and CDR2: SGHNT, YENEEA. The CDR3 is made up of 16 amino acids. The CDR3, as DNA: TGTGCCAGCAGCTTAGTGGGGGCCCCCGAAGAGTCACCCCTCCACTTT. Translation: CASSLVGAPEESPLHF. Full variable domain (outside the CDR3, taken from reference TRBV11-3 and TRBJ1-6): EAGVVQSPRYKIIEKKQPVAFWCNPISGHNTLYWYLQNLGQGPELLIRYENEEAVDDSQLPKDRFSAERLKGVDSTLKIQPAELGDSAVYLCASSLVGAPEESPLHFGNGTRLTVT.

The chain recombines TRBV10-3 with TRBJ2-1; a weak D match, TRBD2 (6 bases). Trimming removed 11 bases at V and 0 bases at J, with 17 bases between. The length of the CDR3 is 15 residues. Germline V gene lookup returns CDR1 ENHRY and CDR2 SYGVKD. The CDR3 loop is CASPSTTSSYNEQFF. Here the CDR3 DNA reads TGTGCCTCGCCTTCCACGACTAGCTCCTACAATGAGCAGTTCTTC.

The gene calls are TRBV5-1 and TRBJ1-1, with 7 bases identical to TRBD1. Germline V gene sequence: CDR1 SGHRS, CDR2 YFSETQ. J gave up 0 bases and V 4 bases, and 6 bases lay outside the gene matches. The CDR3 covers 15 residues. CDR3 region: CASSGETGLNTEAFF. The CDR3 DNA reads TGCGCCAGCAGCGGAGAGACAGGGCTGAACACTGAAGCTTTCTTT.

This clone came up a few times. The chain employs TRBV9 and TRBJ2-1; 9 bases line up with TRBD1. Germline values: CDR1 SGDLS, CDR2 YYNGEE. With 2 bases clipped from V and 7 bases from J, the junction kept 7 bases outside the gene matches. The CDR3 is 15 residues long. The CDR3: CASSVRQGGLNEQFF. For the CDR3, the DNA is TGTGCCAGCAGCGTCCGACAGGGGGGGTTGAATGAGCAGTTCTTC. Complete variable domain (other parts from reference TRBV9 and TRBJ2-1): DSGVTQTPKHLITATGQRVTLRCSPRSGDLSVYWYQQSLDQGLQFLIQYYNGEERAKGNILERFSAQQFPDLHSELNLSSLELGDSALYFCASSVRQGGLNEQFFGPGTRLTVL.

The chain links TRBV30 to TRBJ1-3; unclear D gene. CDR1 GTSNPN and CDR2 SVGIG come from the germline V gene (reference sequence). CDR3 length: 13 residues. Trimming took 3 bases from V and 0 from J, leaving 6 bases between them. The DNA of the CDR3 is TGTGCCTGGAGACAGACCTCTGGAAACACCATATATTTT. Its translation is CAWRQTSGNTIYF.

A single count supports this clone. The CDR3 spells CATSDRRGGYTF. As DNA, the CDR3 is TGTGCCACCAGTGACCGGCGGGGCGGCTACACCTTC. The chain carries TRBV24-1 and TRBJ1-2; the D gene is possibly TRBD1 (5 bases). This CDR3 is built from 12 residues. V was trimmed by 4 bases and J by 8 bases, leaving 10 bases between them. Germline assignment: CDR1 KGHDR and CDR2 SFDVKD.

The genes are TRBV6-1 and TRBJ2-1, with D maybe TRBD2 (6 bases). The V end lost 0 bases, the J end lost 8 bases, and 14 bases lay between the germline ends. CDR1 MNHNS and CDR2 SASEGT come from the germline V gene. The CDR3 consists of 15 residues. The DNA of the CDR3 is TGTGCCAGCAGTGAAGCCTCGCTAGCGAACGATGAGCAGTTCTTC. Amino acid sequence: CASSEASLANDEQFF.

CDR3 nucleotides: TGTGCCAGCAGCGTACAGGGCAGCTCTGGAAACACCATATATTTT. It is translated as CASSVQGSSGNTIYF. V usage is TRBV9 and J usage is TRBJ1-3; possibly TRBD1 for D (5 bases). The V gene lost 1 base and the J gene lost 0 bases, with 8 bases spanning the gap. Germline loops: CDR1 SGDLS, CDR2 YYNGEE. The CDR3 has 15 amino acids.

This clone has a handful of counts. The CDR3 is CASSASGATNEKLFF. DNA of the CDR3: TGTGCCAGCAGTGCTTCAGGGGCAACTAATGAAAAACTGTTTTTT. This chain connects TRBV3-1 (or the pseudogene TRBV3-2) to TRBJ1-4, with D tentatively TRBD1 (6 bases). From germline, CDR1 is LGHDT and CDR2 YNNKEL (reference sequence). The V and J ends lost 6 bases and 0 bases respectively, with 11 bases between them. The CDR3 runs to 15 residues.

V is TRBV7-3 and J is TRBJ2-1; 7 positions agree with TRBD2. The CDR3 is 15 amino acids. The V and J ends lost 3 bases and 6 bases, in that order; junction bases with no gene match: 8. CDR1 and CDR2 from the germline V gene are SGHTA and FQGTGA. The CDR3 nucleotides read TGTGCCAGCAGCTTTGGACTAGTCCCCCTCAATGAGCAGTTCTTC. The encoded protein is CASSFGLVPLNEQFF.

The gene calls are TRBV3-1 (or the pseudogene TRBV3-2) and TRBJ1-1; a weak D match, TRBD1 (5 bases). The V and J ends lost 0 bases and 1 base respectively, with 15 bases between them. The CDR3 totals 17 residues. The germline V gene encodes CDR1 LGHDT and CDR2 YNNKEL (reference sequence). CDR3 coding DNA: TGTGCCAGCAGCCAAGACCGCTGGGCAGGGAAGAACACTGAAGCTTTCTTT. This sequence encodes CASSQDRWAGKNTEAFF.

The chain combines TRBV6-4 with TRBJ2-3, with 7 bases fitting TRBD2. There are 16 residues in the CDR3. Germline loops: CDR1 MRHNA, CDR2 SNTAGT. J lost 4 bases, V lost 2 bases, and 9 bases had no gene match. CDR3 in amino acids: CASSDEGGGAPDTQYF. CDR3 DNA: TGTGCCAGCAGTGACGAGGGCGGGGGAGCCCCAGATACGCAGTATTTT.

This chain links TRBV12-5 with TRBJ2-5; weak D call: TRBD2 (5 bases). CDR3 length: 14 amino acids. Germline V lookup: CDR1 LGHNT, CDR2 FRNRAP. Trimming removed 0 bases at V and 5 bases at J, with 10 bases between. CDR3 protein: CASGLVSGGETQYF. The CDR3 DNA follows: TGTGCTAGTGGTTTGGTGTCGGGCGGGGAGACCCAGTACTTC.

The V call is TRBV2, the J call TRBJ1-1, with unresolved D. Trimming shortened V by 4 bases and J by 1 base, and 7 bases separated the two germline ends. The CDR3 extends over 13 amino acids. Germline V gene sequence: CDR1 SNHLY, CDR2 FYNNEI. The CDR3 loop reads CASSVSQNTEAFF. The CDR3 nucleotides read TGTGCCAGCAGTGTGAGTCAGAACACTGAAGCTTTCTTT.

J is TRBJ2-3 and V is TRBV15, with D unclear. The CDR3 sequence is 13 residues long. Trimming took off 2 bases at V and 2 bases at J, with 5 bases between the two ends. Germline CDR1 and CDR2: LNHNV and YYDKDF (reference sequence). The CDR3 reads CATSRILTDTQYF. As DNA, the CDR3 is TGTGCCACCAGCAGAATCCTCACAGATACGCAGTATTTT.

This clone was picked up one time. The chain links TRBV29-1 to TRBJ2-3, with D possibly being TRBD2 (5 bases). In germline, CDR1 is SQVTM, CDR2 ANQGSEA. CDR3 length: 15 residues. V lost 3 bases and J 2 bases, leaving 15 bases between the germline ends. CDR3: CSVEGDFTLTDTQYF. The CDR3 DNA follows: TGCAGCGTTGAGGGAGACTTTACACTCACAGATACGCAGTATTTT.

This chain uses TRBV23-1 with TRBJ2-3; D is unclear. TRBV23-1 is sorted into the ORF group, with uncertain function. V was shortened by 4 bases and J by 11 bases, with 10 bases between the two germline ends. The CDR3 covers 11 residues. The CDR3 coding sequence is TGCGCCAGCAGTCCCTGCCGACAGCAGTATTTT. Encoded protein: CASSPCRQQYF.

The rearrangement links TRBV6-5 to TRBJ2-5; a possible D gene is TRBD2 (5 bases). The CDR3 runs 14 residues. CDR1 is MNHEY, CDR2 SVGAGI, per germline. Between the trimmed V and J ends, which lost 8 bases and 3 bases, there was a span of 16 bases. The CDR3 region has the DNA TGTGCCAGCGGACTTCTGGACTCAAAAGAGACCCAGTACTTC. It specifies CASGLLDSKETQYF.

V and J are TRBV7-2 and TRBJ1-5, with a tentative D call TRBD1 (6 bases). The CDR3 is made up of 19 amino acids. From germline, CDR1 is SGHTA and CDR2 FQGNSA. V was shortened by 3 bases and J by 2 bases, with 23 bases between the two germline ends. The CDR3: CASSFGIQGRVAGNQPQHF. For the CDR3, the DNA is TGTGCCAGCAGCTTCGGGATACAGGGTAGAGTTGCGGGCAATCAGCCCCAGCATTTT.

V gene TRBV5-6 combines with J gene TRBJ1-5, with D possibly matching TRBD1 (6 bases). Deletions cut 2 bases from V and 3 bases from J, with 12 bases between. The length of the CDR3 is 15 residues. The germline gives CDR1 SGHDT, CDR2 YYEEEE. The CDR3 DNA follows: TGTGCCAGCAGCTTTAGACAGGCCCCCAATCAGCCCCAGCATTTT. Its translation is CASSFRQAPNQPQHF.

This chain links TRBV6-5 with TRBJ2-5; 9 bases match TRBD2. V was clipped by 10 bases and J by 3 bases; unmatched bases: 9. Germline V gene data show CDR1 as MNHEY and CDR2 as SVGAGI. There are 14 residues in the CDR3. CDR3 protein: CATAGGDVEETQYF. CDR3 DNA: TGTGCCACGGCGGGGGGGGATGTAGAAGAGACCCAGTACTTC.

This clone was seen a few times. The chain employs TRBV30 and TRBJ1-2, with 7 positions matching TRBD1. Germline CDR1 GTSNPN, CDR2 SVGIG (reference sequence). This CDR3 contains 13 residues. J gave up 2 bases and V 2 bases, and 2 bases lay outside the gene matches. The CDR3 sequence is CAWSWGQNYGYTF. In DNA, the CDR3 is TGTGCCTGGAGTTGGGGACAGAACTATGGCTACACCTTC. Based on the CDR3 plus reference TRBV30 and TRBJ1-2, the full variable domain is SQTIHQWPATLVQPVGSPLSLECTVEGTSNPNLYWYRQAAGRGLQLLFYSVGIGQISSEVPQNLSASRPQDRQFILSSKKLLLSDSGFYLCAWSWGQNYGYTFGSGTRLTVV.

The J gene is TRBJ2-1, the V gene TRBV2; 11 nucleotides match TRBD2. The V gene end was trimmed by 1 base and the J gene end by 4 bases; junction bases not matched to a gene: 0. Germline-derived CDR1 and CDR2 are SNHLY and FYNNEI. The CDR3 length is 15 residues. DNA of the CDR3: TGTGCCAGCAGTGAAGGACTAGCGGGGTACAATGAGCAGTTCTTC. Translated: CASSEGLAGYNEQFF.

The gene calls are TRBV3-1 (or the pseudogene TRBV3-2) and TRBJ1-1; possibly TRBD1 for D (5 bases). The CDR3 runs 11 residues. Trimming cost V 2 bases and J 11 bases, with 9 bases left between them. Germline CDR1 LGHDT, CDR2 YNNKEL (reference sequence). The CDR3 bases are TGTGCCAGCAGCCAATGGGGCCTCGCTTTCTTT. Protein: CASSQWGLAFF.